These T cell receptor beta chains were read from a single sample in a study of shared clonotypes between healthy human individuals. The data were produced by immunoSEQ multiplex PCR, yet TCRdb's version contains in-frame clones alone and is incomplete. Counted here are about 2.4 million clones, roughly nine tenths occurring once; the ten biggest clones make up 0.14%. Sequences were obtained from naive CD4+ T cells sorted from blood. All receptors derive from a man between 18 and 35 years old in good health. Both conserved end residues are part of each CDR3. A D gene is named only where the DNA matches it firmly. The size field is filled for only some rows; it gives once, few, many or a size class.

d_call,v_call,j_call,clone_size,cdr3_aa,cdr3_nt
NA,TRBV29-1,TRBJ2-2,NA,CSVVYAGELFF,TGCAGCGTTGTTTACGCCGGGGAGCTGTTTTTT
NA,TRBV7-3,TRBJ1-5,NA,CASSPRQNLTYQPQHF,TGTGCCAGCAGCCCCAGACAGAATCTTACTTATCAGCCCCAGCATTTT
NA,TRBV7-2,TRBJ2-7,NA,CASSPTLAGSEQYF,TGTGCCAGCAGCCCGACCCTTGCGGGGAGCGAGCAGTACTTC
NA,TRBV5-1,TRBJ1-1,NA,CASSPRPAESTEAFF,TGCGCCAGCAGCCCGAGACCGGCCGAGAGCACTGAAGCTTTCTTT
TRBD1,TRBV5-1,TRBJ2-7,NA,CASSRTGTGTYEQYF,TGCGCCAGCAGTAGGACCGGGACAGGGACCTACGAGCAGTACTTC
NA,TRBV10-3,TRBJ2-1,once,CAISDANEQFF,TGTGCCATCAGTGATGCCAATGAGCAGTTCTTC
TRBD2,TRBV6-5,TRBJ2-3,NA,CASRRGLSTDTQYF,TGTGCCAGCAGGCGGGGGTTGAGCACAGATACGCAGTATTTT
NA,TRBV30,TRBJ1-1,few,CAWRWGNTEAFF,TGTGCCTGGAGGTGGGGGAACACTGAAGCTTTCTTT
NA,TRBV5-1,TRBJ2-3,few,CASTLALTDTQYF,TGCGCCAGCACCTTGGCTCTCACAGATACGCAGTATTTT
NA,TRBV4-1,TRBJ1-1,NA,CASSHGRWAVNTEAFF,TGCGCCAGCAGCCACGGTCGGTGGGCGGTGAACACTGAAGCTTTCTTT
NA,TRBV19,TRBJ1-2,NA,CASALGGSNYGYTF,TGTGCCAGTGCCTTAGGGGGATCTAACTATGGCTACACCTTC
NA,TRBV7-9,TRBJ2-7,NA,CASLALVQESYEQYF,TGTGCCAGCCTTGCGCTGGTTCAGGAGAGCTACGAGCAGTACTTC
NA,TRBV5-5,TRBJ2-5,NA,CASSLIGETQYF,TGTGCCAGCAGCTTGATAGGGGAGACCCAGTACTTC
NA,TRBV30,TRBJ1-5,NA,CAWSLGELGQPQHF,TGTGCCTGGAGTTTGGGGGAGTTGGGTCAGCCCCAGCATTTT
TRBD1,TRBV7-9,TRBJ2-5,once,CASSTPLGQSDGTQYF,TGTGCCAGCAGCACCCCCCTGGGACAGTCGGACGGGACCCAGTACTTC
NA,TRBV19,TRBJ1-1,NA,CASSIDSRGAEAFF,TGTGCCAGTAGTATAGATTCCCGGGGAGCTGAAGCTTTCTTT
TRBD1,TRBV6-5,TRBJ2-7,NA,CASSFGTGKYEQYF,TGTGCCAGCAGTTTCGGGACAGGCAAATACGAGCAGTACTTC
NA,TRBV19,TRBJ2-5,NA,CASTTAGPAYQETQYF,TGTGCCAGTACCACGGCGGGTCCTGCGTACCAAGAGACCCAGTACTTC
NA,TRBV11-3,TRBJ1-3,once,CASSQPWTAGNTIYF,TGTGCCAGCAGCCAACCCTGGACGGCGGGAAACACCATATATTTT
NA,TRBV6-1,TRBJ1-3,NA,CASRVTRGAGNTIYF,TGTGCCAGCAGGGTTACCCGGGGGGCTGGAAACACCATATATTTT
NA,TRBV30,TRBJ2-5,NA,CAWRKGVRINGAETQYF,TGTGCCTGGAGGAAGGGGGTGCGAATTAATGGGGCGGAGACCCAGTACTTC
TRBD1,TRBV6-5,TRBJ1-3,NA,CATYRGPGNTIYF,TGTGCCACCTACAGGGGGCCTGGAAACACCATATATTTT
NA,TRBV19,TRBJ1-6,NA,CASSILGQIGSPLHF,TGTGCCAGTAGTATCTTAGGACAAATAGGTTCACCCCTCCACTTT
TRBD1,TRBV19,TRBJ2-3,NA,CASSTLGTGGTDTQYF,TGTGCCAGTAGTACCCTTGGGACAGGGGGCACAGATACGCAGTATTTT
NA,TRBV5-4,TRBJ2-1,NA,CASSLTSSSYNEQFF,TGTGCCAGCAGCTTAACTTCAAGCTCCTACAATGAGCAGTTCTTC
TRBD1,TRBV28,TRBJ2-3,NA,CASSRGQGASDTQYF,TGTGCCAGCAGTAGGGGACAGGGGGCTTCAGATACGCAGTATTTT
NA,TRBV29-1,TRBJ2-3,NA,CSGGRDPGDTQYF,TGCAGCGGAGGGCGGGATCCGGGAGATACGCAGTATTTT
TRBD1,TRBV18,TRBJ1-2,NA,CASSPLDRGNYGYTF,TGTGCCAGCTCACCCTTGGACAGGGGTAACTATGGCTACACCTTC
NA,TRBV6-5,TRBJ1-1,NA,CASSYSAGMNTEAFF,TGTGCCAGCAGTTACTCGGCGGGAATGAACACTGAAGCTTTCTTT
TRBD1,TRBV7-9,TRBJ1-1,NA,CASSPGQGKTTEAFF,TGTGCCAGCAGCCCGGGACAGGGAAAAACAACTGAAGCTTTCTTT
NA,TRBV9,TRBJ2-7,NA,CASSLGLLDDYEQYF,TGTGCCAGCAGCCTAGGACTCCTAGACGACTACGAGCAGTACTTC
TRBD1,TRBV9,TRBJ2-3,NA,CASTRGTGDYTDTQYF,TGTGCCAGCACCCGGGGGACAGGGGACTACACAGATACGCAGTATTTT
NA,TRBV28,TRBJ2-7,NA,CASSLFQGTPYEQYF,TGTGCCAGCAGTTTATTTCAGGGAACCCCCTACGAGCAGTACTTC
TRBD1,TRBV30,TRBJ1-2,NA,CAWDREPYGYTF,TGTGCCTGGGACAGGGAGCCCTATGGCTACACCTTC
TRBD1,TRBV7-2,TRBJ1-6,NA,CASSLGDSNSPLHF,TGTGCCAGCAGCTTAGGGGACAGCAATTCACCCCTCCACTTT
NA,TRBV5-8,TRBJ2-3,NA,CASYPEMSGVTDTQYF,TGTGCCAGCTACCCGGAGATGTCAGGAGTCACAGATACGCAGTATTTT
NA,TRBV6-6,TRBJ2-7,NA,CASIKFLRLDGYEQYF,TGTGCCAGCATAAAGTTCCTCAGGTTGGATGGGTACGAGCAGTACTTC
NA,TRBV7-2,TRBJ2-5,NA,CASSLAYLGRETQYF,TGTGCCAGCAGCTTAGCGTATCTTGGACGAGAGACCCAGTACTTC
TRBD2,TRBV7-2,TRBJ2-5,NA,CASSSVAGVQETQYF,TGTGCCAGCAGCTCAGTAGCGGGAGTGCAAGAGACCCAGTACTTC
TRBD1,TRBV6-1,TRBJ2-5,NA,CASRRTGGKETQYF,TGTGCCAGCAGGCGGACAGGGGGCAAAGAGACCCAGTACTTC
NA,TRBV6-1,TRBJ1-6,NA,CASSDESGLGHNSPLHF,TGTGCCAGCAGTGACGAATCAGGGCTAGGGCACAATTCACCCCTCCACTTT
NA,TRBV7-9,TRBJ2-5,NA,CASSLVPGVGQETQYF,TGTGCCAGCAGCTTAGTGCCGGGAGTGGGCCAAGAGACCCAGTACTTC
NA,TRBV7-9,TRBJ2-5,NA,CASPPWDGGAPETQYF,TGTGCCAGCCCCCCCTGGGATGGCGGGGCCCCCGAGACCCAGTACTTC
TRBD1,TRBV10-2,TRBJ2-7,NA,CASSSPGQGRYEQYF,TGCGCCAGCAGCTCTCCGGGACAGGGGCGGTACGAGCAGTACTTC
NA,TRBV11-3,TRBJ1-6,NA,CASSFLNGSPLHF,TGTGCCAGCAGCTTCCTCAACGGTTCACCCCTCCACTTT
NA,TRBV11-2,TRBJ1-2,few,CASSPDLTWPYGYTF,TGTGCCAGCAGCCCGGACCTTACCTGGCCATATGGCTACACCTTC
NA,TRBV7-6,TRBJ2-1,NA,CASSRVSYNEQFF,TGTGCCAGCAGCCGGGTTAGCTACAATGAGCAGTTCTTC
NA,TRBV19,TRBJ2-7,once,CASSMFGGSYEQYF,TGTGCCAGTAGTATGTTTGGGGGCTCCTACGAGCAGTACTTC